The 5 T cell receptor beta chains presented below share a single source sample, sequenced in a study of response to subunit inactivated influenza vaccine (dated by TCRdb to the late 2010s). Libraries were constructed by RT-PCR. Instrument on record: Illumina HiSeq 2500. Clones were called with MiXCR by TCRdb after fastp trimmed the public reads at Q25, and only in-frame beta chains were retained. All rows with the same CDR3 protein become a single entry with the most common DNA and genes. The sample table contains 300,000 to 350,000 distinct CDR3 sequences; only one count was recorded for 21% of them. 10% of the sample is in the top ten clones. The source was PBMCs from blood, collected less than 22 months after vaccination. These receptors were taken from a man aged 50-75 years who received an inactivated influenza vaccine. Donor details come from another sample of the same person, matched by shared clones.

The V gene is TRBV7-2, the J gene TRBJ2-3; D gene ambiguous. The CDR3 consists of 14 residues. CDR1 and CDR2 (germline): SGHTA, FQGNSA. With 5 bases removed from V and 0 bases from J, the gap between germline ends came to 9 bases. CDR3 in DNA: TGTGCCAGCAGCGCGCTTACTAGCACAGATACGCAGTATTTT. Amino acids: CASSALTSTDTQYF.

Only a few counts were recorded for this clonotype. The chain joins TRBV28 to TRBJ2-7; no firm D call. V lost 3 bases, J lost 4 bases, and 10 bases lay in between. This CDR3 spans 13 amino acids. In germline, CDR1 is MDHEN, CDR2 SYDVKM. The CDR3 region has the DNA TGTGCCAGCAGTTTGGCCTATTTGTACGAGCAGTACTTC. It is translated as CASSLAYLYEQYF.

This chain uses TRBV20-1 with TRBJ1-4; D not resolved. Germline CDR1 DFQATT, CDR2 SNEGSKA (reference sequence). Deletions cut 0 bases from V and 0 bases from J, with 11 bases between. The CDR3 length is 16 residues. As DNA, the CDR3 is TGCAGTGCTAGAGATCTAGACTCTGCAACTAATGAAAAACTGTTTTTT. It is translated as CSARDLDSATNEKLFF.

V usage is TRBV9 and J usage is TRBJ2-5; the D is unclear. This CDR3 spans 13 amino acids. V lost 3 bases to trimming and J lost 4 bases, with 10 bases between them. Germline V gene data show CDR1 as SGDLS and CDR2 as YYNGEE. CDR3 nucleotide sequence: TGTGCCAGCAGCGCCTACCTAGGAGAGACCCAGTACTTC. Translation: CASSAYLGETQYF.

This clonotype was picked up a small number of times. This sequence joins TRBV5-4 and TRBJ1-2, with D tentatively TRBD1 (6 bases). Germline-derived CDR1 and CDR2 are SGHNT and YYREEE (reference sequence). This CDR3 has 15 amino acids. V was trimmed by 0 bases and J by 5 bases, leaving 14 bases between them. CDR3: CASSLVEQGPYGYTF. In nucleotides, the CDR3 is TGTGCCAGCAGCTTGGTTGAGCAGGGGCCATATGGCTACACCTTC.